This TCR beta chain was documented in a study of T-cell reconstitution after alpha-beta-depleted transplantation in children. General study results and limits: Diversity and T-cell counts at one year after transplant derived mostly from new T cells. About two months after transplant, alpha-beta T cells reportedly came from several hundred expanded graft clones.

Preparation of the TCRbeta library was carried out with unique molecular identifiers. TCRdb recomputed calls from the PCR reads with MiXCR, one row per CDR3 protein. The sample lists 100,000 or so distinct CDR3 sequences, about a sixth occurring once. This clonotype was observed a handful of times. Antigen unknown. Germline V gene lookup returns CDR1 LGHNA and CDR2 YSLEER. V lost 0 bases and J lost 9, with 13 bases in between. This CDR3 has 14 residues. The chain employs TRBV4-3 and TRBJ2-3, with D uncertain. The TCR comes from a male patient aged 2-9 years who had a stem cell transplant for acute lymphoblastic leukemia, so the T cells may come from the graft donor. The source was PBMCs, mostly from graft donor cells, collected 180 days after TCRalphabeta/CD19-depleted stem cell transplant. The CDR3 bases are TGCGCCAGCAGCCAAGATCCGGCCCTAGGCACGCAGTATTTT. Translation gives CASSQDPALGTQYF.